This T cell receptor beta chain appears in the sequencing data of a study of T cell responses to AZD1222 COVID-19 vaccine. Germline V gene sequence: CDR1 SGDLS, CDR2 YYNGEE. Trimming took 4 bases from V and 2 from J, leaving 16 bases between them. The CDR3 runs 16 residues. The data were produced by immunoSEQ multiplex PCR, yet TCRdb's version contains in-frame clones alone and is incomplete. This repertoire shows about 45,000 clones, 80% to 90% found once; its top ten account for 1% to 1.3%. Here the sequenced sample was peripheral blood, taken 28 days after the second AZD1222 dose. The chain employs TRBV9 and TRBJ2-4, with D maybe TRBD2 (6 bases). This sequence originates from an adult who received the AZD1222 COVID-19 vaccine. CDR3 nucleotides: TGTGCCAGCAGCCCACTAGCTTTTCTAACCAAAAACATTCAGTACTTC. Translation gives CASSPLAFLTKNIQYF.